Presented here are 26 T cell receptor beta chains from one specimen sequenced in a study of blood T cell repertoires in COVID-19. Sequencing used immunoSEQ multiplex PCR; TCRdb keeps in-frame clones, though not all of them. The repertoire holds under 550,000 clones, with about 90% as singletons. The specimen sequenced was peripheral blood. These receptors originate from a man aged 18 to 35 with COVID-19, enrolled during active disease.

The chain joins TRBV7-9 to TRBJ1-1; D might be TRBD1 (5 bases). Germline values: CDR1 SEHNR, CDR2 FQNEAQ (reference sequence). V was shortened by 5 bases and J by 3 bases, with 16 bases between the two germline ends. The CDR3 is 15 residues long. The CDR3 DNA reads TGTGCCAGCAGCCCCGCGCGGGGGAGGGACACTGAAGCTTTCTTT. Its protein is CASSPARGRDTEAFF.

The gene calls are TRBV5-4 and TRBJ2-7; 10 bases are shared with TRBD2. This CDR3 is 16 amino acids long. The ends lost 0 bases at V and 0 bases at J; junction bases unmatched: 3. Germline V gene lookup returns CDR1 SGHNT and CDR2 YYREEE (reference sequence). DNA of the CDR3: TGTGCCAGCAGCTTGGAACTAGCGGGACGCTCCTACGAGCAGTACTTC. It specifies CASSLELAGRSYEQYF.

The chain couples TRBV6-5 to TRBJ2-2; D may be TRBD2 (6 bases). Germline V gene sequence: CDR1 MNHEY, CDR2 SVGAGI. Trimming pared 6 bases from V and 6 bases from J, leaving 17 bases between. The CDR3 runs 15 residues. CDR3 DNA: TGTGCCAGCAGGACCGCCCGGGGGAGCGCCGGGGAGCTGTTTTTT. It translates to CASRTARGSAGELFF.

This clone was observed a few times. The chain uses TRBV11-3 and TRBJ2-3; D is ambiguous. Between the trimmed V and J ends, which lost 5 bases and 2 bases, there was a span of 20 bases. Germline values: CDR1 SGHNT, CDR2 YENEEA. The CDR3 sequence is 17 residues long. The CDR3, as DNA: TGTGCCAGCAGCCTTTTAGACTTTCCCTCCTACACAGATACGCAGTATTTT. This encodes CASSLLDFPSYTDTQYF.

The rearrangement uses TRBV19 and TRBJ1-1; D is unclear. V was pared by 2 bases and J by 1 base, with 8 bases between. Germline V gene lookup returns CDR1 LNHDA and CDR2 SQIVND (reference sequence). The CDR3 has 14 amino acids. The CDR3 reads CASSISVPNTEAFF. CDR3 nucleotide sequence: TGTGCCAGTAGTATATCGGTCCCGAACACTGAAGCTTTCTTT. Full variable domain (outside the CDR3, taken from reference TRBV19 and TRBJ1-1): DGGITQSPKYLFRKEGQNVTLSCEQNLNHDAMYWYRQDPGQGLRLIYYSQIVNDFQKGDIAEGYSVSREKKESFPLTVTSAQKNPTAFYLCASSISVPNTEAFFGQGTRLTVV.

The chain is built from TRBV29-1 and TRBJ1-1; D is unclear. This CDR3 comprises 15 residues. Germline V gene sequence: CDR1 SQVTM, CDR2 ANQGSEA. Trimming pared 8 bases from V and 4 bases from J, leaving 23 bases between. The CDR3 loop is CSPPGGRTIRTEAFF. The CDR3 nucleotides read TGCAGCCCCCCCGGTGGGCGCACCATTCGCACTGAAGCTTTCTTT.

The chain carries TRBV2 and TRBJ2-5; 12 bases align to TRBD2. There are 17 residues in the CDR3. From germline, CDR1 is SNHLY and CDR2 FYNNEI. Germline trimming cut 4 bases from V and 2 bases from J; bases unmatched to any gene: 8. In nucleotides, the CDR3 is TGTGCCAGCAGTGTCAAGGCCCTAGCGGGGGGGCAAGAGACCCAGTACTTC. The encoded protein is CASSVKALAGGQETQYF.

V is TRBV11-3 and J is TRBJ2-2; perhaps TRBD1 as D (6 bases). With 6 bases removed from V and 0 bases from J, the gap between germline ends came to 8 bases. Germline V gene data show CDR1 as SGHNT and CDR2 as YENEEA. This CDR3 has 14 amino acids. CDR3 in DNA: TGTGCCAGCAGTCACAGGGCGAACACCGGGGAGCTGTTTTTT. Its protein product is CASSHRANTGELFF.

The V and J genes are TRBV5-4 and TRBJ2-3; no reliable D call. Germline V CDR1 and CDR2: SGHNT, YYREEE (reference sequence). Trimming left V 4 bases short and J 4 bases short, with 13 bases between. This CDR3 spans 14 amino acids. CDR3 sequence (DNA): TGTGCCAGCAGCCCAACCAGTTACGCAGATACGCAGTATTTT. Translating gives CASSPTSYADTQYF.

The chain uses TRBV2 and TRBJ2-6; 9 positions agree with TRBD1. This CDR3 region has 16 residues. V was pared by 5 bases and J by 4 bases, with 6 bases of the junction left unmatched. Germline V gene lookup returns CDR1 SNHLY and CDR2 FYNNEI. The chain's CDR3 is CASSRNRGQGANVLTF. DNA of the CDR3: TGTGCCAGCAGTCGGAACAGGGGGCAAGGGGCCAACGTCCTGACTTTC.

The chain employs TRBV21-1 and TRBJ2-6; no DNA check was done on the table's D call, TRBD2. TRBV21-1 is reported as a pseudogene. This CDR3 is built from 14 residues. The CDR3 DNA reads TGTGCCAGCCCCGAGGGGAGGGGGGCCAACGTCCTGACTTTC. It codes for CASPEGRGANVLTF.

The rearrangement links TRBV11-2 to TRBJ2-2; 11 nucleotides match TRBD1. Germline lookup yields CDR1 SGHAT and CDR2 FQNNGV. This CDR3 comprises 14 residues. The trim removed 5 bases at V and 8 bases at J, leaving 4 bases unmatched. The CDR3: CASSPGQGDGELFF. CDR3 in DNA: TGTGCCAGCAGCCCGGGACAGGGGGATGGGGAGCTGTTTTTT.

CDR3 residues: CASSQQASGRSDEQFF. The CDR3 region has the DNA TGTGCCAGCAGCCAGCAGGCTAGCGGGAGGAGTGATGAGCAGTTCTTC. V and J are TRBV7-9 and TRBJ2-1; 11 bases match TRBD2. V shed 5 bases, J shed 8 bases, and the junction held 11 bases outside the gene matches. CDR1 and CDR2 (germline): SEHNR, FQNEAQ (reference sequence). The CDR3 totals 16 residues.

The CDR3 DNA is TGTGCCAGCAGCCAAAGCGGGAGAATGGGCGAGCAGTACTTC. It translates to CASSQSGRMGEQYF. The chain links TRBV3-1 (or the pseudogene TRBV3-2) to TRBJ2-7; 8 bases map to TRBD2. This CDR3 is built from 14 residues. Germline CDR1 and CDR2: LGHDT and YNNKEL (reference sequence). Trimming took 2 bases from V and 6 from J; bases not matched to a gene: 6.

J is TRBJ2-7 and V is TRBV5-1, with 8 bases fitting TRBD1. The germline gives CDR1 SGHRS, CDR2 YFSETQ. This CDR3 spans 15 amino acids. V shed 0 bases, J shed 0 bases, and the junction held 2 bases outside the gene matches. The CDR3 bases are TGCGCCAGCAGCTTGGCCAGGGGGCGCTCCTACGAGCAGTACTTC. This codes for CASSLARGRSYEQYF.

V and J are TRBV3-1 (or the pseudogene TRBV3-2) and TRBJ2-2; TRBD1 agrees at 7 bases. The CDR3 is 14 residues long. V gave up 3 bases and J gave up 6 bases; unmatched junction bases: 4. The germline gives CDR1 LGHDT, CDR2 YNNKEL (reference sequence). CDR3 in DNA: TGTGCCAGCAGCCATGACAGGGTTCCCGGGGAGCTGTTTTTT. Its protein product is CASSHDRVPGELFF.

This chain links TRBV6-5 with TRBJ2-7; 11 bases are shared with TRBD1. CDR1 is MNHEY, CDR2 SVGAGI, per germline. The CDR3 contains 15 residues. V shed 6 bases and J 3 bases; nucleotides not matched to a gene: 7. CDR3 sequence (DNA): TGTGCCAGCAGCTCCCGGACAGGGGGCGTCTACGAGCAGTACTTC. It specifies CASSSRTGGVYEQYF.

This rearrangement joins TRBV7-6 to TRBJ2-3; 12 nucleotides align to TRBD2. The CDR3 runs 17 residues. Germline CDR1 reads SGHVS; CDR2 reads FNYEAQ. The J segment lost 3 bases and the V segment lost 1 base, leaving 5 bases of the junction unmatched. The CDR3 loop is CASSLVGLAGLTDTQYF. The CDR3 nucleotides are TGTGCCAGCAGCTTAGTCGGACTAGCGGGACTTACAGATACGCAGTATTTT.

V usage is TRBV4-1 and J usage is TRBJ2-7; 9 bases map to TRBD2. Germline V gives CDR1 MGHRA, CDR2 YSYEKL. The V segment lost 0 bases and the J segment 3 bases; nucleotides outside the gene matches: 6. The CDR3 is 16 amino acids. Here the CDR3 reads CASSQERRGGIYEQYF. As DNA, the CDR3 is TGCGCCAGCAGCCAAGAGAGGCGGGGGGGGATCTACGAGCAGTACTTC.

The gene calls are TRBV21-1 and TRBJ2-2; the D call of TRBD2 is as the table states it, not checked on the DNA. TRBV21-1 constitutes a pseudogene. The CDR3 is 17 amino acids. CDR3: CASAGTSGRCGTGELFF. The CDR3 DNA reads as TGTGCCAGCGCCGGGACTAGCGGGAGGTGCGGCACCGGGGAGCTGTTTTTT.

The CDR3 loop is CASSLSGQFYEQYF. The DNA for the CDR3 is TGTGCCAGCAGTTTAAGTGGACAGTTCTACGAGCAGTACTTC. This chain links TRBV28 with TRBJ2-7, with a tentative D call TRBD1 (6 bases). Trimming cost V 2 bases and J 3 bases, with 11 bases left between them. The length of the CDR3 is 14 residues. Germline V gene lookup returns CDR1 MDHEN and CDR2 SYDVKM. The full variable domain, completed using reference TRBV28 and TRBJ2-7, is DVKVTQSSRYLVKRTGEKVFLECVQDMDHENMFWYRQDPGLGLRLIYFSYDVKMKEKGDIPEGYSVSREKKERFSLILESASTNQTSMYLCASSLSGQFYEQYFGPGTRLTVT.

J is TRBJ1-2 and V is TRBV5-1, with a weak D call TRBD1 (6 bases). With 0 bases removed from V and 8 bases from J, the gap between germline ends came to 11 bases. The CDR3 covers 13 residues. From germline, CDR1 is SGHRS and CDR2 YFSETQ. CDR3 loop: CASSLGLGTGYTF. CDR3 DNA: TGCGCCAGCAGCTTGGGCTTGGGGACAGGCTACACCTTC.

This clone came up once. The junction shows a germline mismatch at one end, possibly a read error. CDR3 region: CASSLLRSMNTKAFF. CDR3 sequence (DNA): TGTGCCAGCAGCTTGTTGAGGTCGATGAACACTAAAGCTTTCTTT. V and J are TRBV5-6 and TRBJ1-1; no definite D call. The CDR3 spans 15 residues. The V gene's germline CDR1 is SGHDT and CDR2 YYEEEE.

The chain combines TRBV5-1 with TRBJ1-3; tentatively, D is TRBD1 (6 bases). Trimming removed 4 bases at V and 0 bases at J, with 11 bases between. The CDR3 has 15 residues. The V gene's germline CDR1 is SGHRS and CDR2 YFSETQ. DNA of the CDR3: TGCGCCAGCAGCCCCGGGGGGCGCTCTGGAAACACCATATATTTT. Translating it yields CASSPGGRSGNTIYF.

The sample holds a few counts of this clone. The V gene is TRBV27, the J gene TRBJ2-7; D is possibly TRBD1 (6 bases). This CDR3 region has 12 residues. CDR1 is MNHEY and CDR2 is SMNVEV in the germline V gene (reference sequence). Trimming left V 5 bases short and J 5 bases short, with 10 bases between. For the CDR3, the DNA is TGTGCCAGCAGTACAGGGTTTAACGAGCAGTACTTC. This sequence encodes CASSTGFNEQYF.

This rearrangement joins TRBV29-1 to TRBJ2-1; 11 bases fit TRBD2. The CDR3 is 14 amino acids. The germline CDR1 and CDR2 sequences are SQVTM and ANQGSEA. Germline trimming cut 0 bases from V and 9 bases from J; bases unmatched to any gene: 4. DNA for the CDR3: TGCAGCGTTGAAGATTGGCTAGCGGGGGGTGAGCAGTTCTTC. It yields the protein CSVEDWLAGGEQFF.